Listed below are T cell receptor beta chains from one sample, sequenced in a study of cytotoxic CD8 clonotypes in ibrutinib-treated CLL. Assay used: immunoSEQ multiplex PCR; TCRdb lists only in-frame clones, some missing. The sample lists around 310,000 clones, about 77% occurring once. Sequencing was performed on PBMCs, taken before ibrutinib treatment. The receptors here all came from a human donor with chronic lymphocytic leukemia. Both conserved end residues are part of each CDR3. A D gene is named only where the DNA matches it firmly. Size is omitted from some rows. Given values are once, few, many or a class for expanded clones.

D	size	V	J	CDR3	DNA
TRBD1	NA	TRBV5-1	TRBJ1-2	CASSFDRGLWYGYTF	TGCGCCAGCAGCTTCGACAGGGGTCTATGGTATGGCTACACCTTC
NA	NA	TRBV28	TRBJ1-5	CASNIFGAGDNQPQHF	TGTGCCAGCAACATATTCGGGGCAGGAGACAATCAGCCCCAGCATTTT
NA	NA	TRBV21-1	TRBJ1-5	CASSKATTGGDQPQHF	TGTGCCAGCAGCAAAGCGACGACAGGGGGTGATCAGCCCCAGCATTTT
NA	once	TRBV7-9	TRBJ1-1	CASSPTGNTEAFF	TGTGCCAGCAGCCCAACTGGCAACACTGAAGCTTTCTTT
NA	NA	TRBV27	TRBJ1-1	CASSFPGAEAFF	TGTGCCAGCAGTTTTCCCGGGGCTGAAGCTTTCTTT
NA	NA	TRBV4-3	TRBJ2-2	CASSQDLWVLTGELFF	TGCGCCAGCAGCCAAGATTTGTGGGTCCTTACCGGGGAGCTGTTTTTT
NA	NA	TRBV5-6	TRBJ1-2	CASSFDSYGYTF	TGTGCCAGCAGCTTTGACAGCTATGGCTACACCTTC
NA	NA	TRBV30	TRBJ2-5	CAWSASGETQYF	TGTGCCTGGAGTGCGTCAGGGGAGACCCAGTACTTC
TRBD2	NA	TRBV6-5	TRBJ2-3	CASSGTSGSNTQYF	TGTGCCAGCAGCGGGACTAGCGGGTCAAATACGCAGTATTTT
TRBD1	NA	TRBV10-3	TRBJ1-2	CAISEETGNGYTF	TGTGCCATCAGTGAGGAGACAGGGAATGGCTACACCTTC
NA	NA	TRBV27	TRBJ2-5	CASSRRTEETQYF	TGTGCCAGCAGTAGACGGACAGAAGAGACCCAGTACTTC
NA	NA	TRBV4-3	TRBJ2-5	CASSQDWRGETQYF	TGCGCCAGCAGCCAAGATTGGAGAGGGGAGACCCAGTACTTC
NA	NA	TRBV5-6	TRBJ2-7	CASSLAATEQYF	TGTGCCAGCAGCTTGGCTGCGACCGAGCAGTACTTC
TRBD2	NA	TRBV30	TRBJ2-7	CAWARLAGNYEQYF	TGTGCCTGGGCACGACTAGCGGGGAACTACGAGCAGTACTTC
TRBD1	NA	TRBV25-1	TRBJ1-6	CASRLQGDNSPLHF	TGTGCCAGCCGGCTCCAGGGGGATAATTCACCCCTCCACTTT
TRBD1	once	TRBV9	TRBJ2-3	CASSVGTGGFRTDTQYF	TGTGCCAGCAGCGTAGGGACAGGGGGCTTCCGCACAGATACGCAGTATTTT